These 13 T cell receptor beta chains share one sample of origin, sequenced in a study of T cell responses to AZD1222 COVID-19 vaccine. Here immunoSEQ multiplex PCR was the method, and the copy in TCRdb shows in-frame clones only, minus some. The profile covers 200,000 or so clones, with around 93% appearing a single time and roughly 1% taken by the ten largest. This sample comprised peripheral blood, obtained 28 days after the second AZD1222 dose. Receptors were obtained from an adult who received the AZD1222 COVID-19 vaccine.

V and J are TRBV2 and TRBJ1-2; 10 nucleotides match TRBD1. Trimming removed 6 bases from V and 4 bases from J; junction bases left unmatched: 8. The CDR3 is 15 amino acids. Germline V gives CDR1 SNHLY, CDR2 FYNNEI. The CDR3 DNA is TGTGCCAGCAGCTACGGACAGGGGGGAGCCTATGGCTACACCTTC. This gives the protein CASSYGQGGAYGYTF. Drawing the rest from reference TRBV2 and TRBJ1-2, the complete variable domain is EPEVTQTPSHQVTQMGQEVILRCVPISNHLYFYWYRQILGQKVEFLVSFYNNEISEKSEIFDDQFSVERPDGSNFTLKIRSTKLEDSAMYFCASSYGQGGAYGYTFGSGTRLTVV.

The rearrangement links TRBV27 to TRBJ1-5; weak D call: TRBD1 (6 bases). The V end lost 6 bases, the J end lost 2 bases, and 17 bases lay between the germline ends. Germline V gives CDR1 MNHEY, CDR2 SMNVEV (reference sequence). The CDR3 totals 16 residues. The CDR3 DNA reads as TGTGCCAGCAGCCCCCGAGGGGGGCAAGGCAATCAGCCCCAGCATTTT. As protein: CASSPRGGQGNQPQHF.

This clone was observed once. CDR3 sequence reads: CASSHPAGGMNTEAFF. CDR3 bases: TGTGCCAGCAGCCACCCCGCGGGGGGGATGAACACTGAAGCTTTCTTT. The chain carries TRBV4-2 and TRBJ1-1, with D possibly matching TRBD1 (5 bases). V was trimmed by 3 bases and J by 0 bases, leaving 14 bases between them. The CDR3 spans 16 residues. The V gene's germline CDR1 is LGHNA and CDR2 YNFKEQ.

CDR3 residues: CASSLPGTQNTIYF. DNA of the CDR3: TGTGCCAGCAGCTTACCCGGGACTCAAAACACCATATATTTT. J is TRBJ1-3 and V is TRBV5-6, with TRBD1 as a possible D gene (5 bases). The V and J ends lost 2 bases and 6 bases respectively, with 12 bases between them. CDR3 size: 14 residues. Germline loops: CDR1 SGHDT, CDR2 YYEEEE.

The rearrangement joins TRBV19 to TRBJ2-5, with TRBD2 matching over 14 bases. Trimming removed 5 bases from V and 3 bases from J; junction bases left unmatched: 8. This CDR3 has 17 amino acids. CDR1 LNHDA and CDR2 SQIVND come from the germline V gene (reference sequence). CDR3 DNA sequence: TGTGCCAGTAGTTCGATTGGGACTAGCGGGGGCAAAGAGACCCAGTACTTC. It codes for CASSSIGTSGGKETQYF.

The rearrangement links TRBV9 to TRBJ2-5, with TRBD2 identical over 9 bases. CDR1 SGDLS and CDR2 YYNGEE come from the germline V gene. This CDR3 contains 16 residues. J was trimmed by 1 base and V by 0 bases; bases with no gene match: 4. CDR3 coding DNA: TGTGCCAGCAGCGTAGCCGTAGCGGGGGCCCAAGAGACCCAGTACTTC. It codes for CASSVAVAGAQETQYF.

The V and J genes are TRBV7-8 and TRBJ2-2, with 10 bases identical to TRBD2. Germline V gene data show CDR1 as SGHVS and CDR2 as FQNEAQ. The CDR3 has 17 residues. V was pared by 5 bases and J by 4 bases, with 10 bases of the junction left unmatched. The CDR3 spells CASSRRGASGGTGELFF. In DNA form, the CDR3 reads TGTGCCAGCAGCCGCCGGGGGGCTAGCGGGGGCACCGGGGAGCTGTTTTTT.

The V gene is TRBV19, the J gene TRBJ1-1; 12 bases agree with TRBD1. The CDR3 covers 16 residues. Unmatched junction bases numbered 2, after V lost 3 bases and J lost 0 bases. Germline assignment: CDR1 LNHDA and CDR2 SQIVND (reference sequence). Here the CDR3 reads CASSMGQGAMNTEAFF. The CDR3 DNA sequence: TGTGCCAGTAGTATGGGACAGGGGGCCATGAACACTGAAGCTTTCTTT.

J is TRBJ1-3 and V is TRBV30; D is undetermined. The CDR3 sequence is 16 residues long. The V end lost 0 bases, the J end lost 0 bases, and 12 bases lay between the germline ends. Germline V CDR1 and CDR2: GTSNPN, SVGIG (reference sequence). CDR3 region: CAWSVVRAVSGNTIYF. Written as DNA, the CDR3 is TGTGCCTGGAGTGTAGTTAGGGCGGTCTCTGGAAACACCATATATTTT.

A word on this clone: Different DNA sequences within this sample yield the same CDR3. The genes are TRBV12-3 or TRBV12-4 and TRBJ1-5; D is unresolved. The CDR3 runs 13 residues. Trimming removed 5 bases at V and 0 bases at J, with 5 bases between. The chain's CDR3 is CASSLYSNQPQHF. The CDR3 region has the DNA TGTGCCAGCAGTCTATATAGCAATCAGCCCCAGCATTTT.

As to this clone: The identical CDR3 is also encoded by other nucleotide sequences in the sample. The gene calls are TRBV19 and TRBJ2-5, with 7 bases that match TRBD2. The CDR3 consists of 13 residues. V was clipped by 5 bases and J by 5 bases; unmatched bases: 5. Germline lookup yields CDR1 LNHDA and CDR2 SQIVND (reference sequence). This CDR3 is CASSLAGVETQYF. The CDR3 DNA sequence: TGTGCCAGTAGTCTTGCGGGGGTTGAGACCCAGTACTTC.

The chain links TRBV9 to TRBJ2-3; a weak D match, TRBD1 (6 bases). Germline V gene sequence: CDR1 SGDLS, CDR2 YYNGEE. The CDR3 is made up of 15 amino acids. V was pared by 3 bases and J by 4 bases, with 15 bases between. In nucleotides, the CDR3 is TGTGCCAGCAGCGCGGGGCACAGGGATGCAGATACGCAGTATTTT. Its protein product is CASSAGHRDADTQYF.

This clone has a single count. The CDR3 nucleotides read TGTGCCAGCAGTTTAGAGTGGAACACTGAAGCTTTCTTT. It codes for CASSLEWNTEAFF. The chain couples TRBV28 to TRBJ1-1; D not certain. V shed 2 bases and J shed 1 base, with 5 bases lying between them. This CDR3 region has 13 residues. Germline V gene data show CDR1 as MDHEN and CDR2 as SYDVKM.